This T cell receptor (beta chain) was documented in a study of T-cell reconstitution after alpha-beta-depleted transplantation in children. Study-wide results and caveats: One year after transplant, T-cell counts and diversity came mostly from newly produced T cells.

The TCRbeta library incorporated unique molecular identifiers. TCRdb redid the calling of the PCR reads with MiXCR, one entry per CDR3 protein. Here the sample spans 330,000 or so distinct CDR3 sequences, roughly 7.8% being singletons. There are a few counts of this clonotype. The target antigen is unknown. CDR1 is ENHRY, CDR2 SYGVKD, per germline. The V segment lost 4 bases and the J segment 5 bases; nucleotides outside the gene matches: 9. This CDR3 region has 15 residues. The material was peripheral blood, obtained 360 days after TCRalphabeta/CD19-depleted stem cell transplant. This sequence was found in a female patient aged 2-10 years who had a stem cell transplant for Fanconi anemia, so the T cells may come from the graft donor. V is TRBV10-3 and J is TRBJ1-2, with TRBD1 matching over 8 bases. CDR3 amino acids: CAISVGTGPLYGYTF. As DNA, the CDR3 is TGTGCCATCAGTGTTGGGACAGGTCCCCTTTATGGCTACACCTTC.